This T cell receptor beta chain was profiled in a study of Graves' ophthalmopathy and Graves' hyperthyroidism. This clonotype was counted between two and nine times. This CDR3 comprises 16 residues. J was trimmed by 2 bases and V by 2 bases; bases with no gene match: 6. The germline V gene has CDR1 ENHRY and CDR2 SYGVKD. The TCR beta CDR3 regions underwent amplification from RNA transcripts. RT-PCR in the first round used HTBI primers; a second-round multiplex PCR followed. TCRdb fed the multiplex PCR reads into MiXCR, producing one record per CDR3 protein. The sample records roughly 600,000 distinct CDR3 sequences, about 40% being singletons.

The sample taken for sequencing was peripheral blood or thyroid tissue (not recorded which). The clonotype originates from an adult man with Graves' hyperthyroidism. The chain employs TRBV10-3 and TRBJ1-2; TRBD1 matches at 9 bases. CDR3 DNA sequence: TGTGCCATCAGTGAGGGGGGGACAGGGTTGAACTATGGCTACACCTTC. It encodes CAISEGGTGLNYGYTF.